The 26 T cell receptor beta chains in this list originate from one sample, sequenced in a study of T cell responses to AZD1222 COVID-19 vaccine. Clones were read by immunoSEQ multiplex PCR, and TCRdb kept only the in-frame ones, dropping some. This sample has about 140,000 clones, with roughly 90% found just once. The sequencing here drew on peripheral blood, taken 28 days after the second dose of the MenACWY control vaccine. These receptor sequences come from an adult who received the MenACWY meningococcal vaccine as a control.

This clone was observed a single time. The chain joins TRBV6-5 to TRBJ1-2; 9 bases fit TRBD1. The germline CDR1 and CDR2 sequences are MNHEY and SVGAGI. V dropped 6 bases and J dropped 8; count of bases not matched to a gene: 7. The CDR3 is made up of 13 amino acids. The CDR3 here is CASRQQGARGYTF. Here the CDR3 DNA reads TGTGCCAGCAGACAACAGGGGGCGCGAGGCTACACCTTC.

There are a few counts of this clone. The V call is TRBV5-4, the J call TRBJ1-2; 9 nucleotides agree with TRBD1. The CDR3 length is 16 residues. Germline V gene sequence: CDR1 SGHNT, CDR2 YYREEE (reference sequence). Losses at the gene ends were 4 bases for V and 0 bases for J; bases not matched to a gene: 7. The CDR3 sequence is CASSTSRDRANYGYTF. In nucleotides, the CDR3 is TGTGCCAGCAGCACATCCAGGGACAGGGCTAACTATGGCTACACCTTC.

A word on this clone: Other DNA sequences within the sample encode an identical CDR3. The chain recombines TRBV7-3 with TRBJ2-3, with D unclear. Germline V gene lookup returns CDR1 SGHTA and CDR2 FQGTGA. The CDR3 sequence is 12 residues long. V shed 4 bases and J shed 0 bases, with 2 bases lying between them. The CDR3 sequence: CASSSSTDTQYF. CDR3 DNA sequence: TGTGCCAGCAGCTCTAGCACAGATACGCAGTATTTT. Complete variable domain (other parts from reference TRBV7-3 and TRBJ2-3): GAGVSQTPSNKVTEKGKYVELRCDPISGHTALYWYRQSLGQGPEFLIYFQGTGAADDSGLPNDRFFAVRPEGSVSTLKIQRTERGDSAVYLCASSSSTDTQYFGPGTRLTVL.

This clone has only one observation. The gene calls are TRBV7-2 and TRBJ1-4; D remains unclear. V lost 6 bases and J 0 bases, leaving 14 bases between the germline ends. Germline V gene data show CDR1 as SGHTA and CDR2 as FQGNSA. This CDR3 contains 16 residues. The CDR3 reads CASSPQLGATNEKLFF. Here the CDR3 DNA reads TGTGCCAGCAGTCCCCAGCTAGGAGCAACTAATGAAAAACTGTTTTTT.

The chain is built from TRBV7-9 and TRBJ1-1; D possibly corresponds to TRBD1 (6 bases). The V gene lost 3 bases and the J gene lost 3 bases, with 17 bases spanning the gap. Germline assignment: CDR1 SEHNR and CDR2 FQNEAQ (reference sequence). This CDR3 has 16 residues. Here the CDR3 DNA reads TGTGCCAGCAGCTTCCCAGGCATGGGGGCTGACACTGAAGCTTTCTTT. Its protein product is CASSFPGMGADTEAFF. Together with reference TRBV7-9 and TRBJ1-1, the CDR3 gives the full variable domain: DTGVSQNPRHKITKRGQNVTFRCDPISEHNRLYWYRQTLGQGPEFLTYFQNEAQLEKSRLLSDRFSAERPKGSFSTLEIQRTEQGDSAMYLCASSFPGMGADTEAFFGQGTRLTVV.

V and J are TRBV30 and TRBJ2-4; perhaps TRBD2 as D (7 bases). The V and J ends lost 3 bases and 2 bases respectively, with 14 bases between them. The germline gives CDR1 GTSNPN, CDR2 SVGIG (reference sequence). CDR3 length equals 15 residues. The CDR3 protein is CAWSKGGVTKNIQYF. CDR3 coding DNA: TGTGCCTGGAGCAAGGGGGGGGTGACCAAAAACATTCAGTACTTC.

The chain joins TRBV5-5 to TRBJ2-5; D not resolved. Trimming removed 2 bases at V and 1 base at J, with 6 bases between. Germline V CDR1 and CDR2: SGHKS, YYEKEE (reference sequence). The CDR3 sequence is 13 residues long. CDR3 sequence: CASSFYSQETQYF. The DNA of the CDR3 is TGTGCCAGCAGCTTCTATAGCCAAGAGACCCAGTACTTC.

The gene calls are TRBV7-8 and TRBJ2-2; perhaps TRBD2 as D (5 bases). Germline values: CDR1 SGHVS, CDR2 FQNEAQ. CDR3 length equals 15 residues. With 0 bases removed from V and 4 bases from J, the gap between germline ends came to 9 bases. Written as DNA, the CDR3 is TGTGCCAGCAGCTTAGCGGGAGAGGCCACCGGGGAGCTGTTTTTT. Translating gives CASSLAGEATGELFF.

This sequence joins TRBV4-1 and TRBJ2-7, with D perhaps TRBD2 (5 bases). This CDR3 is 15 amino acids long. V lost 1 base and J 2 bases, leaving 12 bases between the germline ends. Germline V CDR1 and CDR2: MGHRA, YSYEKL. CDR3 region: CASSQGLAATYEQYF. Written as DNA, the CDR3 is TGCGCCAGCAGCCAAGGTCTAGCAGCCACCTACGAGCAGTACTTC.

This clone was observed once. The chain combines TRBV4-1 with TRBJ2-7, with D perhaps TRBD1 (6 bases). The CDR3 runs 19 residues. V lost 3 bases, J lost 5 bases, and 29 bases lay in between. Germline V CDR1 and CDR2: MGHRA, YSYEKL. Written as DNA, the CDR3 is TGCGCCAGCAGCCAGGCCCCGCACAGACCACAGGGTATGCGGCACGAGCAGTACTTC. This codes for CASSQAPHRPQGMRHEQYF.

The chain has TRBV28 and TRBJ2-7; 10 nucleotides line up with TRBD2. Germline V gene sequence: CDR1 MDHEN, CDR2 SYDVKM. Germline trimming cut 5 bases from V and 7 bases from J; bases unmatched to any gene: 14. This CDR3 has 16 residues. Written as DNA, the CDR3 is TGTGCCAGCAGTCCCCCCCTAGCGGGAGCCCCGGGGGAGCAGTACTTC. This encodes CASSPPLAGAPGEQYF.

A few counts support this clone. The rearrangement joins TRBV28 to TRBJ1-5; D may be TRBD1 (5 bases). In germline, CDR1 is MDHEN, CDR2 SYDVKM. Trimming took off 3 bases at V and 2 bases at J, with 8 bases between the two ends. The CDR3 loop spans 14 amino acids. In nucleotides, the CDR3 is TGTGCCAGCAGTTTTGGCAGGGGCAATCAGCCCCAGCATTTT. Translated, it gives CASSFGRGNQPQHF.

The CDR3 here is CASTEGPVQETQYF. CDR3 nucleotides: TGTGCCAGCACCGAGGGACCAGTTCAAGAGACCCAGTACTTC. The gene calls are TRBV7-8 and TRBJ2-5; D may be TRBD1 or TRBD2 (5 bases each). The CDR3 runs 14 residues. V dropped 7 bases and J dropped 2 bases, with 14 bases sitting between them. In germline, CDR1 is SGHVS, CDR2 FQNEAQ.

This clone was found many times. The chain uses TRBV12-3 or TRBV12-4 and TRBJ1-2; TRBD1 is a possible D gene (5 bases). This CDR3 contains 13 residues. Deletions cut 5 bases from V and 5 bases from J, with 12 bases between. The chain's CDR3 is CASSTRTRYGYTF. CDR3 nucleotide sequence: TGTGCCAGCAGTACCAGGACAAGATATGGCTACACCTTC.

The gene calls are TRBV11-3 and TRBJ1-4, with 9 bases fitting TRBD1. The germline V gene encodes CDR1 SGHNT and CDR2 YENEEA. There are 14 residues in the CDR3. V shed 5 bases and J 6 bases; nucleotides not matched to a gene: 4. In DNA form, the CDR3 reads TGTGCCAGCAGCCGTAGGGACAGGGATGAAAAACTGTTTTTT. Translation gives CASSRRDRDEKLFF.

This rearrangement joins TRBV21-1 to TRBJ2-3; whether TRBD2, the table's D call, matches the DNA was not checked. TRBV21-1 is termed a pseudogene. This CDR3 comprises 15 residues. Here the CDR3 reads CASIPWGGRGDTQYF. DNA of the CDR3: TGTGCCAGCATCCCCTGGGGGGGGAGGGGAGATACGCAGTATTTT.

J is TRBJ2-7 and V is TRBV6-5; D ambiguous. CDR3 length: 14 amino acids. The germline V gene encodes CDR1 MNHEY and CDR2 SVGAGI. Trimming took 6 bases from V and 5 from J, leaving 17 bases between them. The CDR3 loop is CASRPRALRDEQYF. The CDR3, as DNA: TGTGCCAGCAGACCCCGGGCCCTTAGGGACGAGCAGTACTTC.

The chain has TRBV6-2 or TRBV6-3 and TRBJ2-3, with D unclear. CDR1 MNHEY and CDR2 SVGEGT come from the germline V gene. The V end lost 4 bases, the J end lost 2 bases, and 10 bases lay between the germline ends. The CDR3 length is 14 residues. CDR3 in amino acids: CASSSRSFTDTQYF. The CDR3 DNA is TGTGCCAGCAGTTCTCGGAGTTTCACAGATACGCAGTATTTT.

The chain joins TRBV3-1 (or the pseudogene TRBV3-2) to TRBJ1-1; 7 nucleotides match TRBD1. J gave up 2 bases and V 3 bases, and 3 bases lay outside the gene matches. This CDR3 has 14 residues. Germline V gene data show CDR1 as LGHDT and CDR2 as YNNKEL (reference sequence). CDR3 in DNA: TGTGCCAGCAGCCATAGGACAGGTAACACTGAAGCTTTCTTT. It encodes CASSHRTGNTEAFF.

The chain employs TRBV2 and TRBJ1-6; 7 bases are shared with TRBD1. CDR3 length equals 13 residues. Trimming cost V 6 bases and J 17 bases; bases outside gene matches: 13. The germline V gene encodes CDR1 SNHLY and CDR2 FYNNEI. The CDR3 protein is CASRRDSGVLIHF. The CDR3 nucleotides read TGTGCCAGCAGAAGGGACAGCGGAGTTCTAATCCACTTT.

This clone was observed once. This sequence joins TRBV5-6 and TRBJ2-5; TRBD1 matches at 8 bases. Germline CDR1 SGHDT, CDR2 YYEEEE. Germline trimming cut 3 bases from V and 4 bases from J; bases unmatched to any gene: 5. The CDR3 spans 14 residues. CDR3 residues: CASSSDRVRETQYF. CDR3 DNA sequence: TGTGCCAGCAGCTCGGACAGGGTCCGAGAGACCCAGTACTTC.

This rearrangement joins TRBV28 to TRBJ2-1; no clear D gene. Germline-derived CDR1 and CDR2 are MDHEN and SYDVKM. The CDR3 contains 12 residues. Trimming removed 8 bases at V and 6 bases at J, with 11 bases between. The CDR3 DNA follows: TGTGCCAGCGGCCTGGTAGGCAATGAGCAGTTCTTC. This sequence encodes CASGLVGNEQFF.

The rearrangement links TRBV5-6 to TRBJ1-2; D may be TRBD1 (5 bases). V lost 4 bases, J lost 3 bases, and 7 bases lay in between. From germline, CDR1 is SGHDT and CDR2 YYEEEE. This CDR3 comprises 12 residues. CDR3 nucleotides: TGTGCCAGCAGCCAGACAGACTATGGCTACACCTTC. Its translation is CASSQTDYGYTF.

This chain joins TRBV7-2 and TRBJ1-5, with D tentatively TRBD1 (6 bases). The germline V gene has CDR1 SGHTA and CDR2 FQGNSA. Deletions cut 3 bases from V and 11 bases from J, with 14 bases between. The CDR3 totals 13 residues. CDR3 in DNA: TGTGCCAGCAGCTTTAAGGCAGGGGACGCCCAGCATTTT. Its protein is CASSFKAGDAQHF.

The rearrangement uses TRBV4-3 and TRBJ1-1; no reliable D call. The V gene lost 0 bases and the J gene lost 4 bases, with 6 bases spanning the gap. Germline-derived CDR1 and CDR2 are LGHNA and YSLEER. The CDR3 is made up of 13 amino acids. In nucleotides, the CDR3 is TGCGCCAGCAGCCAAGACAGAAGCACTGAAGCTTTCTTT. This codes for CASSQDRSTEAFF.

The rearrangement joins TRBV11-3 to TRBJ2-1; D might be TRBD2 (5 bases). Germline V gene lookup returns CDR1 SGHNT and CDR2 YENEEA. The V end was cut by 5 bases, the J end by 8 bases, with 16 bases between. This CDR3 region has 14 residues. For the CDR3, the DNA is TGTGCCAGCAGCCCAACCCCCTTTAGCGATGAGCAGTTCTTC. This codes for CASSPTPFSDEQFF. Variable domain in full (rest from reference TRBV11-3 and TRBJ2-1): EAGVVQSPRYKIIEKKQPVAFWCNPISGHNTLYWYLQNLGQGPELLIRYENEEAVDDSQLPKDRFSAERLKGVDSTLKIQPAELGDSAVYLCASSPTPFSDEQFFGPGTRLTVL.